This TCR beta chain was documented in a study of T cells in Graves' hyperthyroidism and ophthalmopathy. Turning to this clonotype: Mismatch with germline at one junction end may stem from a read error.

Germline CDR1 reads LNHDA; CDR2 reads SQIVND (reference sequence). CDR3 size: 14 residues. What was amplified from RNA transcripts were TCR beta CDR3 regions. An initial round of RT-PCR targeting the TCR CDR3 relied on the HTBI primer set. From the multiplex PCR reads, TCRdb called clonotypes with MiXCR, one entry per CDR3 protein. The sample lists nearly 750,000 distinct CDR3 sequences, 35% occurring once. Sample: blood. The J gene is TRBJ2-2, the V gene TRBV19, with D possibly being TRBD1 (7 bases). The receptor's source is a woman aged 35 to 49 with Graves' hyperthyroidism. The CDR3 loop is CASGIQGEVGELFF. The CDR3 DNA sequence: TGTGCCAGTGGTATCCAGGGGGAGGTCGGGGAGCTGTTTTTT.